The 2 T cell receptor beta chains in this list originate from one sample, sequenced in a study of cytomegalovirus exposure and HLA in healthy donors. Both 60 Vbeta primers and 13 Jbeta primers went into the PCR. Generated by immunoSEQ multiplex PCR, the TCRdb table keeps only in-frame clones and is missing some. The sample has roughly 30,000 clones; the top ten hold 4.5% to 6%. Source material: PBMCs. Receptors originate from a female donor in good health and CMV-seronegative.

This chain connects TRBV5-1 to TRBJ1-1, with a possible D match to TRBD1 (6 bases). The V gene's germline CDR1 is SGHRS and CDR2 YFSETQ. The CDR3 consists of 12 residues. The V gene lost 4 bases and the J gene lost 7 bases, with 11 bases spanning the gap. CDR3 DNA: TGCGCCAGCAGCATTACAGGGAATGAAGCTTTCTTT. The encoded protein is CASSITGNEAFF.

This chain's CDR3 is CASSLGKGGSGWNEQFF. The CDR3 DNA sequence: TGTGCCAGCAGCTTAGGAAAAGGGGGATCAGGGTGGAATGAGCAGTTCTTC. The rearrangement uses TRBV11-3 and TRBJ2-1, with D possibly TRBD1 on 6 matching bases. V was cut by 1 base and J by 7 bases, with 20 bases left in between. Germline values: CDR1 SGHNT, CDR2 YENEEA. This CDR3 has 17 residues.